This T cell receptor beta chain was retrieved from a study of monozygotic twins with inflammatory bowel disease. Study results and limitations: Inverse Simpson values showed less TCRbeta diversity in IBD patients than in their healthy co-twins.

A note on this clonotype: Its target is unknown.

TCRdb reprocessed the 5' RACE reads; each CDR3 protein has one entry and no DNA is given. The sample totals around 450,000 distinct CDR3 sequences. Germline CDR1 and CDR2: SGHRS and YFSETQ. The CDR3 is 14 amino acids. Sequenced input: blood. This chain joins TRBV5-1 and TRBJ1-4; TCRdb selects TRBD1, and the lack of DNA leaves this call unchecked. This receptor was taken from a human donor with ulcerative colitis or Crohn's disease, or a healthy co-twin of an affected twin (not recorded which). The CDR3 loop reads CASSSGQQNEKLFF. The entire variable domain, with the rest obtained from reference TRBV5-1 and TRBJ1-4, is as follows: KAGVTQTPRYLIKTRGQQVTLSCSPISGHRSVSWYQQTPGQGLQFLFEYFSETQRNKGNFPGRFSGRQFSNSRSEMNVSTLELGDSALYLCASSSGQQNEKLFFGSGTQLSVL.